This T cell receptor beta chain was sequenced in a study of blood T cells in healthy people across ages. Through a sample-barcoded 5' primer and a J-beta primer mix, a second PCR was run for roughly 6 to 12 cycles. Each cDNA molecule was tagged by a template-switch adaptor with 12 random nucleotides. TCRdb reprocessed the 5' RACE reads via MiXCR and lists one record per CDR3 protein. This table holds about 1.8 million distinct CDR3 sequences, about 49% found once. The CDR3 is 15 amino acids. The V and J ends lost 6 bases and 9 bases, in that order; junction bases with no gene match: 10. The germline V gene encodes CDR1 LGHDT and CDR2 YNNKEL (reference sequence).

Sample: blood. The chain recombines TRBV3-1 with TRBJ1-6, with TRBD1 matching 8 bases. The TCR comes from a woman between 40 and 55 years old in good health. The CDR3 protein is CASRHLPTGGSPLHF. CDR3 DNA: TGTGCCAGCAGACATTTACCCACAGGGGGTTCACCCCTCCACTTT.